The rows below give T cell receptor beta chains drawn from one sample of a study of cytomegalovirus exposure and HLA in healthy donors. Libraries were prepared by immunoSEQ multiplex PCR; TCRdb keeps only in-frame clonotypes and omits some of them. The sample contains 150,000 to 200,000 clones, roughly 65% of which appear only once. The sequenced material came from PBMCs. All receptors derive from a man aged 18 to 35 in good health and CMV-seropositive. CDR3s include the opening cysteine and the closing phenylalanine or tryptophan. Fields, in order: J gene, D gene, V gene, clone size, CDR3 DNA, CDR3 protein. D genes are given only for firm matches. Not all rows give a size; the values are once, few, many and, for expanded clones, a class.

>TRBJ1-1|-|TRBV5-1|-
TGCGCCAGCAGCCAAGGATCTACGAGGACTGAAGCTTTCTTT
CASSQGSTRTEAFF
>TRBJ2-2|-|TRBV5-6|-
TGTGCCAGCAGCTTGTTCGGAGTGGAATTCACCGGGGAGCTGTTTTTT
CASSLFGVEFTGELFF
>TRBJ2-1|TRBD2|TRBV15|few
TGTGCCACCAGCGTCGGACTAGCGGGGAAGGATGAGCAGTTCTTC
CATSVGLAGKDEQFF
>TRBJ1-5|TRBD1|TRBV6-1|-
TGTGCCAGCAGTCCTCTACAGGGGAATCAGCCCCAGCATTTT
CASSPLQGNQPQHF
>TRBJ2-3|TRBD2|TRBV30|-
TGTGCCTGGAGTGTCGGGAGGGACCTGGGGGCGCAGTATTTT
CAWSVGRDLGAQYF
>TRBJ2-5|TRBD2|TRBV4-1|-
TGCGCCAGCAGCCAAGCAACTACTAGCGGGGGGGCCGGAGAGACCCAGTACTTC
CASSQATTSGGAGETQYF
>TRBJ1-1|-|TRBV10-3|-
TGTGCCATCAGTGGGGCCCGGGAGAACACTGAAGCTTTCTTT
CAISGARENTEAFF
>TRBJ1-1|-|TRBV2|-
TGTGCCAGCACCCTAAGGGGTAACACTGAAGCTTTCTTT
CASTLRGNTEAFF
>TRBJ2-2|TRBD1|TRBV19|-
TGTGCCAGTAGCGGGGACAGGGCGAACACCGGGGAGCTGTTTTTT
CASSGDRANTGELFF
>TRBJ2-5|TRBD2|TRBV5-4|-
TGTGCCAGCAGCTTGGTGACTAGCGGAGATCAAGAGACCCAGTACTTC
CASSLVTSGDQETQYF
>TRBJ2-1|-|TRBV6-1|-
TGTGCCAGCAGGGGTAGCGCGGGCAATGAGCAGTTCTTC
CASRGSAGNEQFF
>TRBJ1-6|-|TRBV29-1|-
TGCAGCGCGCAGTTTGGCTCCTATAATTCACCCCTCCACTTT
CSAQFGSYNSPLHF
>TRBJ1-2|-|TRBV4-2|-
TGTGCCAGCAGCCAAGACCGGGGCGGGGGCTATGGCTACACCTTC
CASSQDRGGGYGYTF
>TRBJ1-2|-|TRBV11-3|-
TGTGCCAGCAGCTTAGCGGGGGACCTCTATGGCTACACCTTC
CASSLAGDLYGYTF
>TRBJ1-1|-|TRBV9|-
TGTGCCAGCAGCCCCTCCGGGGGGGCCCTGGGCACTGAAGCTTTCTTT
CASSPSGGALGTEAFF
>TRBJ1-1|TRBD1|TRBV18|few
TGCGCCAGCTCAAGGACAGGGGAATTTAACACTGAAGCTTTCTTT
CASSRTGEFNTEAFF
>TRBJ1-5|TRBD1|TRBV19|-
TGTGCCAGTAGTGGCCGGACAGGCTATAGCAATCAGCCCCAGCATTTT
CASSGRTGYSNQPQHF
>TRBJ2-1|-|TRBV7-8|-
TGTGCCAGCAGCTCACCTAGACTCTTGTACAATGAGCAGTTCTTC
CASSSPRLLYNEQFF
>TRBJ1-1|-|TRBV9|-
TGTGCCAGCAGCGCCCCTGGCCAGTCGAACACTGAAGCTTTCTTT
CASSAPGQSNTEAFF
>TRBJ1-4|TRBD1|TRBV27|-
TGTGCCAGCAGCGACAGGGTGAAGAATGAAAAACTGTTTTTT
CASSDRVKNEKLFF
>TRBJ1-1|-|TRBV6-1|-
TGTGCCAGCATCCCGGGGATGCGGGCTGAAGCTTTCTTT
CASIPGMRAEAFF
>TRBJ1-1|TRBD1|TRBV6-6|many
TGTGCCAGCAGTTACGGGACTACAGGGGGCACTGAAGCTTTCTTT
CASSYGTTGGTEAFF
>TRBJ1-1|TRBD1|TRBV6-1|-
TGTGCCGCGAAGGGGGCGATGAACACTGAAGCTTTCTTT
CAAKGAMNTEAFF
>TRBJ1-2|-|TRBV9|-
TGTGCCAGCAGCGTAGGTGGACAGACGTCCTACTATGGCTACACCTTC
CASSVGGQTSYYGYTF
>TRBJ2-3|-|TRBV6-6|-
TGTGCCAGCAGTTACCAGGGTTCCCGCACAGATACGCAGTATTTT
CASSYQGSRTDTQYF
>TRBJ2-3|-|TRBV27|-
TGTGCCAGCAGCCAGGGGTCTAGCACAGATACGCAGTATTTT
CASSQGSSTDTQYF
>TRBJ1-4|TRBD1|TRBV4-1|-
TGCGCCAGCAGCCACCCGTCTCCGGACAGGGGGCGAGGTACTAATGAAAAACTGTTTTTT
CASSHPSPDRGRGTNEKLFF
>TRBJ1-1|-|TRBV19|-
TGTGCCAGTAGTATAGCCAGGGGAGGGACTGAAGCTTTCTTT
CASSIARGGTEAFF
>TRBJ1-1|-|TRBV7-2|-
TGTGCCAGCAGCTTAGGAGTTGAAGCTTTCTTT
CASSLGVEAFF
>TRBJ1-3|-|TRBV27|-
TGTGCCAGCAGTTTAAAAGGGGCAGGAAACACCATATATTTT
CASSLKGAGNTIYF
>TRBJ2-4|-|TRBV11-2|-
TGTGCCAGCAGCTTAAGAATAAGCGTTGCGGACATTCAGTACTTC
CASSLRISVADIQYF
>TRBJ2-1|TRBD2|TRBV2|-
TGTGCCAGCAGCCTAGCGGGAGGCAACAATGAGCAGTTCTTC
CASSLAGGNNEQFF
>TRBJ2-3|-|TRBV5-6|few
TGTGCCAGCAGCCGACGACTAGACAACACAGATACGCAGTATTTT
CASSRRLDNTDTQYF
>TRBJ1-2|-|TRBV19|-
TGTGCCAGTAGTCCGCGATCAGGTGGGGGCTACACCTTC
CASSPRSGGGYTF
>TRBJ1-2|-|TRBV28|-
TGTGCCAGCAGTTTCGTTGGAGGGGAATATGGCTACACCTTC
CASSFVGGEYGYTF
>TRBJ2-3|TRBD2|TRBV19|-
TGTGCCAGTAGTATAGATCCTGAGACTAGCGGGGGTACGCAGTATTTT
CASSIDPETSGGTQYF
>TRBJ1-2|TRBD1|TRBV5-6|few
TGTGCCAGCAGCTTAATCCCCGGGGGGACAGGGGGCTACACCTTC
CASSLIPGGTGGYTF
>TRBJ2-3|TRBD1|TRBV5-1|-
TGCGCCAGCAGCTTACAGGGGCAGGGTTTGGGCACAGATACGCAGTATTTT
CASSLQGQGLGTDTQYF
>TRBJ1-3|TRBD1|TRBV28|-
TGTGCCAGCAGTGAACAGGGGGCTGGAAACACCATATATTTT
CASSEQGAGNTIYF
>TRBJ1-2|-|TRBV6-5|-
TGTGCCAGCAGCGCCTGGGGGGGGGACCGCTACACCTTC
CASSAWGGDRYTF
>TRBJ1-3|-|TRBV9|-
TGTGCCAGCAGCGTAGACTTAGAAAACACCATATATTTT
CASSVDLENTIYF
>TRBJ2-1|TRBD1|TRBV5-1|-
TGCGCCAGCAGCCCTGACAGGGGGGACAATGAGCAGTTCTTC
CASSPDRGDNEQFF
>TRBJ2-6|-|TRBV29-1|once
TGCAGCACGGAATTAAACAGGGAGTCTGGGGCCAACGTCCTGACTTTC
CSTELNRESGANVLTF
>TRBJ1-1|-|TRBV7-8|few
TGTGCCAGCAGCTTCTCACCGAGGAACACTGAAGCTTTCTTT
CASSFSPRNTEAFF
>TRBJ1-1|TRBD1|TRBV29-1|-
TGCAGCGTTTTGGGACAGTGGAACACTGAAGCTTTCTTT
CSVLGQWNTEAFF
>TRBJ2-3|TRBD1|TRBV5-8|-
TGTGCCAGCAGCCTAGAGGACAGGGGTCGCACAGATACGCAGTATTTT
CASSLEDRGRTDTQYF
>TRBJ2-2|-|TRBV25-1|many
TGTGCCAGCAGTGCTCGAGCAAGGGGTCCCGGGGAGCTGTTTTTT
CASSARARGPGELFF
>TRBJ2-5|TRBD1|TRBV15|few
TGTGCCACCAGCAGAGGACAGGGCACAACCCAAGAGACCCAGTACTTC
CATSRGQGTTQETQYF
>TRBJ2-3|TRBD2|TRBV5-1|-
TGCGCCAGCAGCCCGGCCGGCGGGACTAGCGGGTGGGATACGCAGTATTTT
CASSPAGGTSGWDTQYF
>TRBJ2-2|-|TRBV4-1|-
TGCGCCAGCAGCCAAGATTGGCAGGGGACCGGGGAGCTGTTTTTT
CASSQDWQGTGELFF
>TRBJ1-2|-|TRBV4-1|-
TGCGCCAGCAGCGCGAAGACTGTCGACTATGGCTACACCTTC
CASSAKTVDYGYTF